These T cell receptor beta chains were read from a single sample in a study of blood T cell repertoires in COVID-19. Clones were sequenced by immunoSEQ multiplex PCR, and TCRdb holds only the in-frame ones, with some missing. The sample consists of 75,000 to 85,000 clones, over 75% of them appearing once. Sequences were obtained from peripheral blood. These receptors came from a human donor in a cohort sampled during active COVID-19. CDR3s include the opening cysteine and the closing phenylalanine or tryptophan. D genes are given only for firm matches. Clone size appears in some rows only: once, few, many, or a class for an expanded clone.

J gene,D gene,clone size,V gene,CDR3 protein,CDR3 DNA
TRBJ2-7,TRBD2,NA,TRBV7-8,CASLLAGTSGRAREQYF,TGTGCCAGCCTACTCGCCGGGACTAGCGGGAGGGCCCGGGAGCAGTACTTC
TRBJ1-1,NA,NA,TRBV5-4,CASSEADRPRAFF,TGTGCCAGCAGCGAGGCCGACAGACCGCGGGCTTTCTTT
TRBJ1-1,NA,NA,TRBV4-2,CASSQDPAGSEAFF,TGTGCCAGCAGCCAAGATCCAGCGGGGAGTGAAGCTTTCTTT
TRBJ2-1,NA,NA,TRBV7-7,CASSLGEAAGPYNEQFF,TGTGCTAGCAGCCTGGGGGAGGCTGCGGGGCCCTACAATGAGCAGTTCTTC
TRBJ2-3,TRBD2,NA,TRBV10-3,CAIRAGAGTTTDTQYF,TGTGCCATCAGGGCCGGAGCGGGGACGACTACAGATACGCAGTATTTT
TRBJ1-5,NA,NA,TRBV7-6,CASSPQSWPNNQPQHF,TGTGCCAGCAGCCCCCAATCGTGGCCGAACAATCAGCCCCAGCATTTT
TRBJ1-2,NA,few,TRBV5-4,CASSSAAGFANYGYTF,TGTGCCAGCAGCTCCGCCGCCGGGTTCGCTAACTATGGCTACACCTTC
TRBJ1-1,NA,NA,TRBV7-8,CASSLAEASTEAFF,TGTGCCAGCAGCTTAGCGGAGGCGAGCACTGAAGCTTTCTTT
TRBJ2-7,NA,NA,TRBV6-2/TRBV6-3,CASSYSPRGSYEQYF,TGTGCCAGCAGTTACTCGCCCAGGGGATCCTACGAGCAGTACTTC
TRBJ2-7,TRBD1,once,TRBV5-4,CASSWGQGSYEQYF,TGTGCCAGCAGCTGGGGACAGGGTTCCTACGAGCAGTACTTC
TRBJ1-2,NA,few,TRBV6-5,CASRRTGPGNYGYTF,TGTGCCAGCAGGCGTACAGGGCCGGGGAACTATGGCTACACCTTC
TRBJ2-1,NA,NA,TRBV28,CASIAGSYNEQFF,TGTGCCAGCATTGCGGGAAGCTACAATGAGCAGTTCTTC
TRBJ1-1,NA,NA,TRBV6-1,CASSEGGGDTEAFF,TGTGCCAGCAGTGAAGGGGGGGGAGACACTGAAGCTTTCTTT
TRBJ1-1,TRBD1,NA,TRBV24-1,CATSQGAGTEAFF,TGTGCCACATCGCAGGGGGCGGGAACTGAAGCTTTCTTT
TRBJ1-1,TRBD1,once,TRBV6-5,CASVNRGDTEAFF,TGTGCCAGCGTCAACAGGGGTGACACTGAAGCTTTCTTT
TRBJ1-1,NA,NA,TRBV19,CASRVQGLNTEAFF,TGTGCCAGTAGGGTTCAGGGCCTGAACACTGAAGCTTTCTTT
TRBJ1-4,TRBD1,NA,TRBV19,CASSIGQQGLYEKLFF,TGTGCCAGTAGTATAGGACAACAGGGGTTATATGAAAAACTGTTTTTT
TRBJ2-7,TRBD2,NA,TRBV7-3,CASSPGLAEALDEQYF,TGTGCCAGCAGCCCGGGACTAGCGGAGGCCCTTGACGAGCAGTACTTC
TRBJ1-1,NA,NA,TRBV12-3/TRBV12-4,CASTSENTEAFF,TGTGCCAGCACTTCAGAGAACACTGAAGCTTTCTTT
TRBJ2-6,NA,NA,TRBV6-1,CASSGGAKNSGANVLTF,TGTGCCAGCAGTGGGGGCGCCAAGAACTCTGGGGCCAACGTCCTGACTTTC
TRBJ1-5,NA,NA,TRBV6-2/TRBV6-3,CASSYSNHRSNQPQHF,TGTGCCAGCAGTTACTCAAACCATCGGAGCAATCAGCCCCAGCATTTT
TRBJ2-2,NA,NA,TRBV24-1,CATSKAVNTGELFF,TGTGCCACCAGTAAGGCGGTGAACACCGGGGAGCTGTTTTTT
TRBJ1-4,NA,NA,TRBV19,CASSQNREKLFF,TGTGCCAGTAGCCAAAACAGGGAAAAACTGTTTTTT
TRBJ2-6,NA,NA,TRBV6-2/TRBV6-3,CASSSITRGSSGANVLTF,TGTGCCAGCAGTTCCATCACCAGGGGTAGCTCTGGGGCCAACGTCCTGACTTTC
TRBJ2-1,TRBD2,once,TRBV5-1,CASSLVASGGAGNEQFF,TGCGCCAGCAGCTTGGTGGCTAGCGGGGGGGCTGGCAATGAGCAGTTCTTC
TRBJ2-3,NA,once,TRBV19,CASNTGPRTDTQYF,TGTGCCAGTAACACAGGTCCTCGCACAGATACGCAGTATTTT
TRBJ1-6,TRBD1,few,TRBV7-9,CASSLRQGGSPLHF,TGTGCCAGCAGCTTACGACAGGGCGGTTCACCCCTCCACTTT
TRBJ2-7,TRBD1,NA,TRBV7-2,CASSPTGVRAEQYF,TGTGCCAGCAGCCCTACAGGGGTTCGTGCCGAGCAGTACTTC
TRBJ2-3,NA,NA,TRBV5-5,CASSLVQRGTDTQYF,TGTGCCAGCAGCTTGGTACAGCGGGGCACAGATACGCAGTATTTT
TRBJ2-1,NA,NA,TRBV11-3,CASSKPGAGSYNEQFF,TGTGCCAGCAGCAAACCAGGGGCCGGGTCCTACAATGAGCAGTTCTTC
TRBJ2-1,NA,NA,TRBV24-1,CATSDPRAVSYNEQFF,TGTGCCACCAGTGATCCGAGGGCCGTATCCTACAATGAGCAGTTCTTC
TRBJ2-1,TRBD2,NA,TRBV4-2,CASSFTSGDEQFF,TGTGCCAGCAGCTTTACTAGCGGGGATGAGCAGTTCTTC
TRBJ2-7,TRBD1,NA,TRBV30,CAWGGQGGEQYF,TGTGCCTGGGGGGGACAGGGGGGCGAGCAGTACTTC
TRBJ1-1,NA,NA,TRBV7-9,CASSQAGVAEAFF,TGTGCCAGCAGCCAGGCTGGTGTGGCTGAAGCTTTCTTT
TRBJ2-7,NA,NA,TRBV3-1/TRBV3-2,CASSPPGLEQYF,TGTGCCAGCAGCCCCCCAGGCCTCGAGCAGTACTTC
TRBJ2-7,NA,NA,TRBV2,CASSEKLSSSYEQYF,TGTGCCAGCAGTGAAAAACTGTCGAGCTCCTACGAGCAGTACTTC
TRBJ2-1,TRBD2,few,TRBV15,CATSSTGTSGGRRRNEQFF,TGTGCCACCAGCAGCACCGGGACTAGCGGGGGGAGGCGTCGCAATGAGCAGTTCTTC
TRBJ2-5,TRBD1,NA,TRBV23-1,CASSRTGVQETQYF,TGCGCCAGCAGCCGGACAGGCGTCCAAGAGACCCAGTACTTC
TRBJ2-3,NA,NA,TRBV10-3,CAIRGASTDTQYF,TGTGCCATCAGGGGAGCCTCCACAGATACGCAGTATTTT
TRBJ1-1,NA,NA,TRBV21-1,CASSKTDRVENTEAFF,TGTGCCAGCAGCAAAACGGACAGGGTGGAGAACACTGAAGCTTTCTTT
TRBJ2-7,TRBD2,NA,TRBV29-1,CSVRPGLGNEQYF,TGCAGCGTCCGGCCGGGACTAGGTAACGAGCAGTACTTC
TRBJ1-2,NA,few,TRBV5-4,CASSFGGDGYTF,TGTGCCAGCAGCTTCGGAGGGGACGGCTACACCTTC
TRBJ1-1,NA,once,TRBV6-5,CASSYPQNTEAFF,TGTGCCAGCAGTTACCCACAGAACACTGAAGCTTTCTTT
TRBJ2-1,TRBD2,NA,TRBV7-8,CASKRLAGTYEQFF,TGTGCCAGCAAGAGACTAGCGGGGACTTATGAGCAGTTCTTC
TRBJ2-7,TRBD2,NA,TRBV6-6,CASRREARGEQYF,TGTGCCAGCAGACGGGAGGCTCGGGGCGAGCAGTACTTC
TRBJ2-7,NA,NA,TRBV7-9,CASSPTGGGDYEQYF,TGTGCCAGCAGTCCTACTGGCGGGGGCGACTACGAGCAGTACTTC
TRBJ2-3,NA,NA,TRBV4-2,CASSQSIVEGDTQYF,TGTGCCAGCAGCCAAAGTATCGTGGAGGGAGATACGCAGTATTTT
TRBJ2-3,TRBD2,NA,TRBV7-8,CASSLVGTSGGDTQYF,TGTGCCAGCAGCTTAGTCGGGACTAGCGGCGGAGATACGCAGTATTTT
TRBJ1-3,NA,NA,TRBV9,CASSASSPGGNTIYF,TGTGCCAGCAGCGCCAGCTCCCCCGGGGGGAACACCATATATTTT
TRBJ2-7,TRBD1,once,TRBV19,CASSLPPGQGTYEQYF,TGTGCCAGTAGCCTCCCGCCGGGACAGGGGACCTACGAGCAGTACTTC
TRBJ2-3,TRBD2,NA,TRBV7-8,CASSPRTSGRVGDTQYF,TGTGCCAGCAGCCCCAGGACTAGCGGGAGAGTGGGAGATACGCAGTATTTT
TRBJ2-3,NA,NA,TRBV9,CASSGGTDTQYF,TGTGCCAGCAGCGGAGGCACAGATACGCAGTATTTT
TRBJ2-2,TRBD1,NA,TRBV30,CAWGGQANTGELFF,TGTGCCTGGGGGGGACAGGCCAACACCGGGGAGCTGTTTTTT
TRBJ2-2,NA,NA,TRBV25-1,CASSKTTPNTGELFF,TGTGCCAGCAGTAAAACCACACCAAACACCGGGGAGCTGTTTTTT
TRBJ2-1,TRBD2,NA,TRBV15,CATSRPPSGITNEQFF,TGTGCCACCAGCAGACCTCCTAGCGGGATAACGAATGAGCAGTTCTTC